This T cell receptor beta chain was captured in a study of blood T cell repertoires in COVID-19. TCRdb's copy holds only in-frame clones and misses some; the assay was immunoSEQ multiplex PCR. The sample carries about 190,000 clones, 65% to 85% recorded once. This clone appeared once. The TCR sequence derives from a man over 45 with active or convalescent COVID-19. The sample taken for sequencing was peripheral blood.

The CDR3 is CASSLVGVAETQYF. In DNA, the CDR3 is TGTGCCAGCAGCTTGGTTGGAGTGGCTGAGACCCAGTACTTC. V gene TRBV5-4 combines with J gene TRBJ2-5; no definite D call. Trimming took 0 bases from V and 5 from J, leaving 11 bases between them. This CDR3 comprises 14 residues. Germline V gene data show CDR1 as SGHNT and CDR2 as YYREEE (reference sequence).